A selection of T cell receptor beta chains follows, all from one sample in a study of identical twins. TCRdb processed the 5' RACE reads anew with MiXCR; each CDR3 protein has one entry. Among under 1 million distinct CDR3 sequences listed, 10% to 15% were seen once. This sample also belongs to another study, concerning yellow fever vaccine responses in identical twins.

Sequencing was performed on PBMCs. The receptors come from a woman aged 18-30 years in good health. The CDR3 runs from the conserved cysteine through the conserved F or W. Each record gives: V gene, CDR3 length, clone size, J gene, D gene, CDR3 protein, CDR3 DNA. D genes are given only for firm matches. Rows give clone size only sometimes, using once, few, many, or a class for an expanded clone.

>TRBV27|13|NA|TRBJ2-3|NA
CASSPYPTDTQYF
TGTGCCAGCAGTCCCTACCCAACAGATACGCAGTATTTT
>TRBV21-1|15|few|TRBJ1-4|NA
CASSKVGSFNEKLFF
TGTGCCAGCAGCAAAGTCGGCAGTTTTAATGAAAAACTGTTTTTT
>TRBV18|15|few|TRBJ2-1|NA
CASSPPDWAYNEQFF
TGTGCCAGCTCACCACCAGACTGGGCCTACAATGAGCAGTTCTTC
>TRBV3-1|14|NA|TRBJ2-5|NA
CASSQGIGAETQYF
TGTGCCAGCAGCCAAGGTATTGGCGCGGAGACCCAGTACTTC
>TRBV7-9|15|many|TRBJ2-1|TRBD2
CASSFSSGSYNEQFF
TGTGCCAGCAGCTTTTCTAGCGGGTCCTACAATGAGCAGTTCTTC
>TRBV7-2|15|few|TRBJ2-1|TRBD1
CASSVDRGGNNEQFF
TGTGCCAGCAGCGTAGACAGGGGTGGAAACAATGAGCAGTTCTTC
>TRBV12-3/TRBV12-4|13|many|TRBJ1-5|NA
CASKGESGQPQHF
TGTGCCAGCAAAGGGGAGTCGGGCCAGCCCCAGCATTTT
>TRBV21-1|16|NA|TRBJ2-3|NA
CASSKQSRSGTDTQYF
TGTGCCAGCAGCAAACAGTCAAGGAGTGGCACAGATACGCAGTATTTT
>TRBV6-1|15|NA|TRBJ2-2|NA
CASDKRRANTGELFF
TGTGCCAGCGACAAGCGGAGGGCGAACACCGGGGAGCTGTTTTTT
>TRBV7-6|15|NA|TRBJ2-2|NA
CASSRGGKWAGELFF
TGTGCCAGCAGCAGAGGAGGGAAGTGGGCCGGGGAGCTGTTTTTT
>TRBV12-3/TRBV12-4|17|many|TRBJ2-1|TRBD1
CASSKKYRGDSYNEQFF
TGTGCCAGCAGTAAGAAGTACAGGGGAGATTCCTACAATGAGCAGTTCTTC
>TRBV29-1|11|many|TRBJ2-7|NA
CSVDSGYEQYF
TGCAGCGTTGATTCAGGGTACGAGCAGTACTTC
>TRBV5-1|15|NA|TRBJ2-7|NA
CASSLAGEKSYEQYF
TGCGCCAGCAGCTTGGCGGGAGAGAAATCCTACGAGCAGTACTTC
>TRBV20-1|14|NA|TRBJ2-1|NA
CSAPSESSYNEQFF
TGCAGTGCCCCTAGCGAGAGCTCCTACAATGAGCAGTTCTTC
>TRBV24-1|13|NA|TRBJ2-2|NA
CATNPRAGGELFF
TGTGCCACTAACCCGCGGGCTGGCGGGGAGCTGTTTTTT
>TRBV2|18|NA|TRBJ1-1|TRBD1
CASSEALTGGAGDTEAFF
TGTGCCAGCAGTGAAGCGCTTACAGGGGGCGCGGGGGACACTGAAGCTTTCTTT
>TRBV9|17|NA|TRBJ2-2|TRBD2
CASSPRLLAGGTGELFF
TGTGCCAGCAGCCCCCGTTTACTAGCGGGAGGCACCGGGGAGCTGTTTTTT
>TRBV5-1|16|few|TRBJ2-1|TRBD2
CASSLEGAGADNEQFF
TGCGCCAGCAGCTTGGAGGGAGCGGGAGCGGACAATGAGCAGTTCTTC
>TRBV20-1|16|NA|TRBJ2-5|TRBD1
CSARVRGQGVGETQYF
TGCAGTGCTAGAGTTCGAGGACAGGGCGTCGGGGAGACCCAGTACTTC
>TRBV2|14|few|TRBJ2-3|TRBD2
CASLGGTSTDTQYF
TGTGCCAGCCTCGGGGGGACTAGCACAGATACGCAGTATTTT
>TRBV5-1|20|NA|TRBJ2-6|TRBD1
CASSRSPGQGVGSGANVLTF
TGCGCCAGCAGCAGGAGTCCGGGACAGGGAGTCGGGTCTGGGGCCAACGTCCTGACTTTC
>TRBV12-3/TRBV12-4|13|few|TRBJ2-7|NA
CASRKDGTYEQYF
TGTGCCAGCAGGAAGGACGGTACCTACGAGCAGTACTTC
>TRBV12-3/TRBV12-4|14|few|TRBJ1-4|NA
CASRAGTGGEKLFF
TGTGCCAGCAGAGCAGGGACGGGGGGGGAAAAACTGTTTTTT
>TRBV5-1|14|many|TRBJ2-7|NA
CASSLESLAYEQYF
TGCGCCAGCAGCTTGGAATCCTTGGCTTACGAGCAGTACTTC
>TRBV25-1|14|NA|TRBJ2-1|NA
CASSDGLRGWEQFF
TGTGCCAGCAGTGACGGGCTTCGTGGCTGGGAGCAGTTCTTC
>TRBV5-1|15|NA|TRBJ2-2|NA
CASSLEGRSTGELFF
TGCGCCAGCAGCTTGGAGGGCAGAAGCACCGGGGAGCTGTTTTTT
>TRBV9|13|NA|TRBJ2-3|NA
CASSVPSADTQYF
TGTGCCAGCAGCGTTCCTAGCGCAGATACGCAGTATTTT
>TRBV9|17|NA|TRBJ2-5|NA
CASSVAGGGAYQETQYF
TGTGCCAGCAGCGTAGCTGGAGGGGGAGCGTACCAAGAGACCCAGTACTTC
>TRBV6-1|14|NA|TRBJ2-1|NA
CASKEVSSYNEQFF
TGTGCCAGCAAGGAGGTTAGCTCCTACAATGAGCAGTTCTTC